The T cell receptor (beta chain) described here comes from a study of shared clonotypes between healthy human individuals. This table comes from immunoSEQ multiplex PCR, and its TCRdb copy is limited to in-frame clones, with some not included. The sample lists approximately 2,300,000 clones, less than 95% occurring once. Trimming shortened V by 3 bases and J by 0 bases, and 9 bases separated the two germline ends. From germline, CDR1 is SGHTA and CDR2 FQGNSA. The CDR3 spans 15 residues. The sequenced sample was naive CD4+ T cells from PBMCs. Noted subset: CD45RA+ positively selected. This TCR was sampled from a man aged 18 to 35 in good health. Some clones in this sample may be carry-over from other donors' samples. The chain uses TRBV7-2 and TRBJ1-3, with D unresolved. The CDR3 DNA reads TGTGCCAGCAGCTTTTGGGCGGGCTCTGGAAACACCATATATTTT. Protein product: CASSFWAGSGNTIYF.